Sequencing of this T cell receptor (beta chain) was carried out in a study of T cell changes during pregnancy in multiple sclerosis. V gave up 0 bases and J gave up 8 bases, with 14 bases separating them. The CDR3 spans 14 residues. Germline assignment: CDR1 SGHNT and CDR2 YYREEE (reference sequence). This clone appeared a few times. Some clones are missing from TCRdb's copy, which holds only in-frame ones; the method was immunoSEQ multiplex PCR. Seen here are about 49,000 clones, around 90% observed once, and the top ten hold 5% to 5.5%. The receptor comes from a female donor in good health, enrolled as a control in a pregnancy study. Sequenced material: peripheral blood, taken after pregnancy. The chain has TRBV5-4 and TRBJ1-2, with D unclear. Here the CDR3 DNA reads TGTGCCAGCAGCTTGGAGGTGGCAGTAGCAGGCTACACCTTC. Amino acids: CASSLEVAVAGYTF.